One and the same sample provided the 21 T cell receptor beta chains below, sequenced in a study of shared clonotypes between healthy human individuals (dated by TCRdb to 2020 to 2021). Library preparation used the immunoSEQ multiplex PCR assay. In TCRdb, the immuneACCESS table is reduced to in-frame sequences with V and J assigned. These tables do not hold every clone; where another copy was compared, an unresolved V gene accounts for under half, and the others remain unexplained. Here the sample has roughly 2.6 million clones; more than 80% occur a single time. The biggest ten clones account for roughly 0.13% of the sample. The specimen sequenced was naive CD4+ T cells sorted from blood. The cell subset or site tag for this specimen amounts to: CD45RA+ positively selected. All receptors derive from a man aged 18 to 29 in good health.

This sequence joins TRBV5-4 and TRBJ2-7; D ambiguous. The CDR3 spans 13 residues. V lost 0 bases and J lost 9, with 13 bases in between. CDR1 SGHNT and CDR2 YYREEE come from the germline V gene (reference sequence). In DNA, the CDR3 is TGTGCCAGCAGCTTGGCCAGTTCCCGAGGGCAGTACTTC. Protein product: CASSLASSRGQYF.

This sequence joins TRBV4-1 and TRBJ2-3; no firm D call. CDR3 length: 16 residues. V lost 1 base, J lost 2 bases, and 13 bases lay in between. Germline loops: CDR1 MGHRA, CDR2 YSYEKL. The CDR3 region has the DNA TGCGCCAGCAGCCAAGGACAATTAATCGACACAGATACGCAGTATTTT. Translated: CASSQGQLIDTDTQYF.

The chain uses TRBV28 and TRBJ2-1; 7 bases line up with TRBD1. The V gene's germline CDR1 is MDHEN and CDR2 SYDVKM. There are 12 residues in the CDR3. J was trimmed by 1 base and V by 10 bases; bases with no gene match: 1. CDR3 protein: CATRGSYNEQFF. For the CDR3, the DNA is TGTGCCACCAGGGGGTCCTACAATGAGCAGTTCTTC. Variable domain in full (rest from reference TRBV28 and TRBJ2-1): DVKVTQSSRYLVKRTGEKVFLECVQDMDHENMFWYRQDPGLGLRLIYFSYDVKMKEKGDIPEGYSVSREKKERFSLILESASTNQTSMYLCATRGSYNEQFFGPGTRLTVL.

The chain combines TRBV9 with TRBJ2-4; 8 bases agree with TRBD1. There are 13 residues in the CDR3. Losses at the gene ends were 4 bases for V and 8 bases for J; bases not matched to a gene: 5. Germline V gives CDR1 SGDLS, CDR2 YYNGEE. CDR3 region: CASSPDREDIQYF. The CDR3, as DNA: TGTGCCAGCAGCCCGGACAGGGAAGACATTCAGTACTTC.

The chain couples TRBV27 to TRBJ2-2; 11 bases agree with TRBD2. CDR1 and CDR2 from the germline V gene are MNHEY and SMNVEV (reference sequence). V was pared by 7 bases and J by 2 bases, with 9 bases of the junction left unmatched. The CDR3 runs to 17 residues. CDR3 region: CASTFLGLAENTGELFF. CDR3 bases: TGTGCCAGCACCTTCTTGGGACTAGCGGAAAACACCGGGGAGCTGTTTTTT.

V gene TRBV25-1 combines with J gene TRBJ2-5, with a tentative D call TRBD2 (6 bases). This CDR3 contains 13 residues. V was trimmed by 3 bases and J by 5 bases, leaving 10 bases between them. CDR1 is MGHDK, CDR2 SYGVNS, per germline. This chain's CDR3 is CASSDGGRETQYF. The CDR3 DNA reads TGTGCCAGCAGTGACGGGGGTCGGGAGACCCAGTACTTC.

This rearrangement joins TRBV6-7 to TRBJ2-5; TRBD2 aligns across 9 bases. TRBV6-7 belongs to the ORF category, with a function that is uncertain. The CDR3 is made up of 19 amino acids. After removal of 5 bases from V and 1 base from J, the junction contained 17 bases not matched to a gene. In DNA form, the CDR3 reads TGTGCCAGCAGTAACTACGTCTCCGGTAGGACTAGCGCCCAAGAGACCCAGTACTTC. Translation: CASSNYVSGRTSAQETQYF.

This clone was observed a handful of times. V is TRBV14 and J is TRBJ1-2; the match to TRBD1 covers 9 bases. The germline gives CDR1 SGHDN, CDR2 FVKESK. The CDR3 covers 16 residues. J was trimmed by 7 bases and V by 0 bases; bases with no gene match: 9. Written as DNA, the CDR3 is TGTGCCAGCAGCCAAGACGGGTCCGGGACAGGGTCTGGCTACACCTTC. Translating it yields CASSQDGSGTGSGYTF.

The gene calls are TRBV11-2 and TRBJ2-3; weak D call: TRBD2 (6 bases). There are 16 residues in the CDR3. Germline V CDR1 and CDR2: SGHAT, FQNNGV. V was cut by 0 bases and J by 0 bases, with 10 bases left in between. DNA of the CDR3: TGTGCCAGCAGCTTAGAGGCGGGGATTAGCACAGATACGCAGTATTTT. This codes for CASSLEAGISTDTQYF. Looking up the rest from reference TRBV11-2 and TRBJ2-3 gives the full variable domain: EAGVAQSPRYKIIEKRQSVAFWCNPISGHATLYWYQQILGQGPKLLIQFQNNGVVDDSQLPKDRFSAERLKGVDSTLKIQPAKLEDSAVYLCASSLEAGISTDTQYFGPGTRLTVL.

This chain joins TRBV5-1 and TRBJ1-4; 9 positions agree with TRBD1. The CDR3 is 15 amino acids. V was clipped by 4 bases and J by 4 bases; unmatched bases: 5. From germline, CDR1 is SGHRS and CDR2 YFSETQ. The CDR3 protein is CASSPRQGVNEKLFF. For the CDR3, the DNA is TGCGCCAGCAGCCCACGACAGGGGGTTAATGAAAAACTGTTTTTT.

V gene TRBV5-5 combines with J gene TRBJ2-7, with 13 bases identical to TRBD2. J lost 3 bases, V lost 3 bases, and 3 bases had no gene match. CDR3 size: 15 residues. The germline V gene has CDR1 SGHKS and CDR2 YYEKEE (reference sequence). DNA for the CDR3: TGTGCCAGCAGCTCGGGACTAGCGGGGAACTACGAGCAGTACTTC. Amino acid sequence: CASSSGLAGNYEQYF.

The gene calls are TRBV5-1 and TRBJ2-6, with D possibly matching TRBD1 (6 bases). Trimming pared 2 bases from V and 0 bases from J, leaving 12 bases between. Germline V gives CDR1 SGHRS, CDR2 YFSETQ. The CDR3 sequence is 17 residues long. Here the CDR3 reads CASSLGTLGSGANVLTF. For the CDR3, the DNA is TGCGCCAGCAGCTTAGGGACACTTGGCTCTGGGGCCAACGTCCTGACTTTC.

This chain uses TRBV10-3 with TRBJ1-2; D remains unclear. The CDR3 covers 15 residues. V lost 2 bases to trimming and J lost 1 base, with 11 bases between them. Germline V gene sequence: CDR1 ENHRY, CDR2 SYGVKD. CDR3 sequence: CAISEGNPSNYGYTF. CDR3 sequence (DNA): TGTGCCATCAGTGAGGGGAACCCGAGTAACTATGGCTACACCTTC.

The genes are TRBV7-2 and TRBJ2-7; 7 nucleotides line up with TRBD2. Germline V gives CDR1 SGHTA, CDR2 FQGNSA. V shed 8 bases, J shed 3 bases, and the junction held 10 bases outside the gene matches. CDR3 length: 14 residues. CDR3 DNA sequence: TGTGCCAGCGGGACCGGGACTACAAGCTACGAGCAGTACTTC. This translates into CASGTGTTSYEQYF.

The chain combines TRBV11-2 with TRBJ1-2; TRBD1 aligns across 8 bases. The germline V gene encodes CDR1 SGHAT and CDR2 FQNNGV. The CDR3 runs 15 residues. V shed 4 bases and J 8 bases; nucleotides not matched to a gene: 12. This chain's CDR3 is CASSSIGQGAVGYTF. In DNA form, the CDR3 reads TGTGCCAGCAGCTCCATAGGACAGGGTGCGGTGGGCTACACCTTC.

The CDR3 DNA is TGCGCCAGCAGCTTGGCCCCCAGTGATGAAAAACTGTTTTTT. Translation: CASSLAPSDEKLFF. The chain carries TRBV5-1 and TRBJ1-4; D unclear. Germline V gene lookup returns CDR1 SGHRS and CDR2 YFSETQ. This CDR3 has 14 amino acids. Trimming stripped 0 bases from V and 6 bases from J, with 9 bases between.

The chain couples TRBV2 to TRBJ2-7, with D perhaps TRBD1 or TRBD2 (5 bases each). CDR1 is SNHLY, CDR2 FYNNEI, per germline. This CDR3 spans 13 amino acids. This CDR3 reads CGTRGGVSNEQYF. DNA for the CDR3: TGTGGTACGCGTGGGGGAGTAAGCAACGAGCAGTACTTC.

This chain connects TRBV6-5 to TRBJ2-3; D gene ambiguous. The germline V gene encodes CDR1 MNHEY and CDR2 SVGAGI. Trimming pared 10 bases from V and 0 bases from J, leaving 14 bases between. The CDR3 is 14 amino acids. This CDR3 is CATGWMASTDTQYF. CDR3 bases: TGTGCCACCGGTTGGATGGCCAGCACAGATACGCAGTATTTT.

The CDR3 region has the DNA TGTGCCAGCAGTGCCTTACAGGGACACTACGAGCAGTACTTC. This gives the protein CASSALQGHYEQYF. This chain joins TRBV6-1 and TRBJ2-7; D might be TRBD1 (6 bases). V gave up 4 bases and J gave up 3 bases, with 13 bases separating them. Germline CDR1 is MNHNS and CDR2 is SASEGT. This CDR3 spans 14 amino acids.

This clone has only a few counts. In DNA form, the CDR3 reads TGTGCCAGCGGGACAGGGAGCACAGATACGCAGTATTTT. It is translated as CASGTGSTDTQYF. The J gene is TRBJ2-3, the V gene TRBV27, with TRBD1 matching over 9 bases. Trimming took 8 bases from V and 0 from J; bases not matched to a gene: 0. CDR1 MNHEY and CDR2 SMNVEV come from the germline V gene (reference sequence). The CDR3 is 13 residues long.

In regard to this clone: In the same sample, other DNA sequences code for this CDR3. The chain recombines TRBV2 with TRBJ1-3; the D is unclear. Per the germline V gene, CDR1 is SNHLY and CDR2 is FYNNEI. The CDR3 length is 14 residues. V was shortened by 4 bases and J by 0 bases, with 7 bases between the two germline ends. The CDR3 sequence: CASSAGSSGNTIYF. The CDR3 DNA is TGTGCCAGCAGTGCTGGGAGCTCTGGAAACACCATATATTTT.